Below are 10 T cell receptor beta chains sequenced from a single sample in a study of T-cell memory formation after mild COVID-19. TCRdb ran MiXCR on the 5' RACE reads and lists one entry per CDR3 protein. The profile shows more than 300,000 distinct CDR3 sequences, approximately 15% of them singletons. What was sequenced was PBMCs or a T cell subset sorted from them (not recorded which). Every receptor here comes from a man aged 18 to 29 who had mild COVID-19 (a few samples of this study predate the infection). Cell type and time point are not known.

This chain uses TRBV5-1 with TRBJ1-1; 7 bases match TRBD1. Trimming cost V 4 bases and J 7 bases; bases outside gene matches: 10. CDR3 length: 14 amino acids. CDR1 and CDR2 from the germline V gene are SGHRS and YFSETQ. The CDR3 sequence is CASSRGQGVGEAFF. CDR3 coding DNA: TGCGCCAGCAGCCGGGGCCAGGGGGTTGGTGAAGCTTTCTTT.

The chain couples TRBV5-6 to TRBJ2-7; a weak D match, TRBD1 (6 bases). The germline gives CDR1 SGHDT, CDR2 YYEEEE. This CDR3 comprises 18 residues. V gave up 0 bases and J gave up 2 bases, with 21 bases separating them. CDR3 DNA sequence: TGTGCCAGCAGCTTGGAGGATAGGATAGCAGGGGTCCCCTACGAGCAGTACGTC. Protein: CASSLEDRIAGVPYEQYV.

This clonotype was detected only a few times. The chain is built from TRBV11-3 and TRBJ2-3, with TRBD1 as a possible D gene (5 bases). This CDR3 has 13 amino acids. Trimming shortened V by 4 bases and J by 5 bases, and 10 bases separated the two germline ends. Germline V gene sequence: CDR1 SGHNT, CDR2 YENEEA. CDR3 loop: CASSYRQIDTQYF. The CDR3 region has the DNA TGTGCCAGCAGCTACCGACAGATAGATACGCAGTATTTT. Combining the CDR3 with reference TRBV11-3 and TRBJ2-3 gives the whole variable domain EAGVVQSPRYKIIEKKQPVAFWCNPISGHNTLYWYLQNLGQGPELLIRYENEEAVDDSQLPKDRFSAERLKGVDSTLKIQPAELGDSAVYLCASSYRQIDTQYFGPGTRLTVL.

This clonotype was seen a few times. Just one base apart from a much larger clone, this may be a read error. The chain joins TRBV7-2 to TRBJ2-5, with D tentatively TRBD2 (6 bases). Looked up from germline, CDR1 is SGHTA and CDR2 is FQGNSA. CDR3 size: 13 residues. V was trimmed by 7 bases and J by 5 bases, leaving 14 bases between them. CDR3 sequence reads: CASTFGGGETQYF. The CDR3, as DNA: TGTGCCAGCACCTTCGGGGGTGGGGAGACCCAGTACTTC.

This clonotype has more than one count but fewer than ten. The gene calls are TRBV19 and TRBJ1-5; D is undetermined. CDR3 length equals 14 residues. Trimming stripped 9 bases from V and 3 bases from J, with 15 bases between. The germline CDR1 and CDR2 sequences are LNHDA and SQIVND (reference sequence). The CDR3 DNA follows: TGTGCCAGCGCTTTCCGGGTAAACAATCAGCCCCAGCATTTT. It is translated as CASAFRVNNQPQHF.

At least ten counts were recorded for this clonotype. V usage is TRBV4-3 and J usage is TRBJ2-7; maybe TRBD1 (5 bases). There are 14 residues in the CDR3. V shed 0 bases and J shed 5 bases, with 11 bases lying between them. Germline assignment: CDR1 LGHNA and CDR2 YSLEER. The CDR3 DNA sequence: TGCGCCAGCAGCCAAGAGGTCAGGGCAAACGAGCAGTACTTC. This codes for CASSQEVRANEQYF.

This clonotype was found many times. J is TRBJ1-6 and V is TRBV27; D ambiguous. Trimming removed 4 bases at V and 0 bases at J, with 10 bases between. Germline V gives CDR1 MNHEY, CDR2 SMNVEV (reference sequence). The CDR3 is made up of 16 amino acids. CDR3 sequence (DNA): TGTGCCAGCAGTTCCCGGGGAAGCTCCTATAATTCACCCCTCCACTTT. Encoded protein: CASSSRGSSYNSPLHF.

The V call is TRBV27, the J call TRBJ2-7; tentatively, D is TRBD2 (5 bases). This CDR3 is 14 amino acids long. Trimming removed 6 bases from V and 3 bases from J, with 15 bases in between. CDR1 and CDR2 (germline): MNHEY, SMNVEV (reference sequence). In DNA, the CDR3 is TGTGCCAGCAGATATTTGGGCGAGGGCTACGAGCAGTACTTC. Amino acids: CASRYLGEGYEQYF.

V and J are TRBV7-9 and TRBJ1-2; D not certain. V was cut by 1 base and J by 0 bases, with 9 bases left in between. This CDR3 region has 15 residues. The germline V gene has CDR1 SEHNR and CDR2 FQNEAQ (reference sequence). The CDR3 loop is CASSLDWRANYGYTF. The CDR3 DNA follows: TGTGCCAGCAGCTTAGACTGGAGAGCTAACTATGGCTACACCTTC.

This chain connects TRBV6-2 or TRBV6-3 to TRBJ1-2; D is unresolved. Germline values: CDR1 MNHEY, CDR2 SVGEGT. V lost 6 bases and J 8 bases, leaving 13 bases between the germline ends. The CDR3 is made up of 12 amino acids. CDR3 protein: CASREDERGYTF. CDR3 DNA sequence: TGTGCCAGCAGGGAAGACGAAAGGGGCTACACCTTC.